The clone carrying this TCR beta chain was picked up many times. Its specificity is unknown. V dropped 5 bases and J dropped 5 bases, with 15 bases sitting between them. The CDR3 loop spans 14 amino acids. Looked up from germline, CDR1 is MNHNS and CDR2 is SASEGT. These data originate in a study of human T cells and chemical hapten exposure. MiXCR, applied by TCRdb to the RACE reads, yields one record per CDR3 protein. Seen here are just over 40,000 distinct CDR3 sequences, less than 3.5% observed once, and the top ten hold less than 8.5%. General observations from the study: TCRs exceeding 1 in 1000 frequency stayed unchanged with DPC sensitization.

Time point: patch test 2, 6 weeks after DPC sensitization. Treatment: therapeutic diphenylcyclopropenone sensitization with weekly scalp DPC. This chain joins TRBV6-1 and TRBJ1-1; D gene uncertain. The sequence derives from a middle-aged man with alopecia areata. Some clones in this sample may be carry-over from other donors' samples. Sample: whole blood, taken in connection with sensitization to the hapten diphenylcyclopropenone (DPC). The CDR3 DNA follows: TGTGCCAGCAGTTCTACAACCTCCCGGACTGAAGCTTTCTTT. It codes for CASSSTTSRTEAFF.